These T cell receptor beta chains were read from a single sample in a study of blood T cell repertoires in COVID-19. Some clones are missing from TCRdb's copy, which holds only in-frame ones; the method was immunoSEQ multiplex PCR. The sample carries over 200,000 clones, about 91% recorded once. Sequencing was carried out using peripheral blood. These receptors all stem from a person aged 18 to 30 with COVID-19, enrolled during active disease. The CDR3 runs from the conserved cysteine through the conserved F or W. The order of the fields is D gene, clone size, V gene, J gene, CDR3 DNA, CDR3 protein. The D gene is left open where the match is weak. Size is omitted from some rows. Given values are once, few, many or a class for expanded clones.

NA	NA	TRBV19	TRBJ1-5	TGTGCCAGTAGTCCACAGGGTTTAGGCCAGCCCCAGCATTTT	CASSPQGLGQPQHF
TRBD1	NA	TRBV5-4	TRBJ2-5	TGTGCCAGCACCCCCAGTGGACAGGATCCACAAGAGACCCAGTACTTC	CASTPSGQDPQETQYF
NA	NA	TRBV5-6	TRBJ2-6	TGTGCCAGCAGCTTCGGTTTCTCTGGGGCCAACGTCCTGACTTTC	CASSFGFSGANVLTF
NA	NA	TRBV27	TRBJ2-7	TGTGCCAGCAGGGGTCCGGGGAATTACTACGAGCAGTACTTC	CASRGPGNYYEQYF
TRBD1	NA	TRBV4-3	TRBJ2-2	TGCGCCAGCAGGCAAGGAGGGACAGGAGACACCGGGGAGCTGTTTTTT	CASRQGGTGDTGELFF
NA	NA	TRBV2	TRBJ1-6	TGTGCCAGCGGAGATATCTCCTATAATTCACCCCTCCACTTT	CASGDISYNSPLHF
NA	NA	TRBV27	TRBJ1-2	TGTGCCAGCAGTTTCGCCCAGGGCCCAGCCTATGGCTACACCTTC	CASSFAQGPAYGYTF
TRBD2	once	TRBV7-9	TRBJ2-7	TGTGCCAGCAGCTTAGCAGCGGGACTAGTCTTCGAGCAGTACTTC	CASSLAAGLVFEQYF
TRBD1	NA	TRBV5-6	TRBJ2-5	TGTGCCAGCAGCTTTCGGGACAGGGGCCAAGAGACCCAGTACTTC	CASSFRDRGQETQYF
NA	NA	TRBV5-1	TRBJ1-3	TGCGCCAGCAGAGACTCGGTTAACACCATATATTTT	CASRDSVNTIYF
NA	NA	TRBV19	TRBJ1-3	TGTGCCAGTGAAGGAGGGAGAGGAAACACCATATATTTT	CASEGGRGNTIYF
NA	NA	TRBV6-6	TRBJ2-2	TGTGCCAGCAATGTTAAGGACTATTCGAACACCGGGGAGCTGTTTTTT	CASNVKDYSNTGELFF
TRBD2	NA	TRBV24-1	TRBJ2-1	TGTGCCACCAGTGATCCGACTAGCGGGAGTACCGGATACAATGAGCAGTTCTTC	CATSDPTSGSTGYNEQFF
TRBD2	once	TRBV24-1	TRBJ2-1	TGTGCCACCAGTGAGAGCGGGAAGTCATCTTACAATGAGCAGTTCTTC	CATSESGKSSYNEQFF
TRBD2	NA	TRBV6-5	TRBJ2-2	TGTGCCAGCAGCGCCGGACTAGCTAACACCGGGGAGCTGTTTTTT	CASSAGLANTGELFF
TRBD1	NA	TRBV24-1	TRBJ2-2	TGTGCCACCAGTGACCCCGGACAGGGGGACACCGGGGAGCTGTTTTTT	CATSDPGQGDTGELFF
TRBD2	NA	TRBV29-1	TRBJ2-1	TGCAGCGTTTTGACGCGGGAGCCCCTCAATGAGCAGTTCTTC	CSVLTREPLNEQFF